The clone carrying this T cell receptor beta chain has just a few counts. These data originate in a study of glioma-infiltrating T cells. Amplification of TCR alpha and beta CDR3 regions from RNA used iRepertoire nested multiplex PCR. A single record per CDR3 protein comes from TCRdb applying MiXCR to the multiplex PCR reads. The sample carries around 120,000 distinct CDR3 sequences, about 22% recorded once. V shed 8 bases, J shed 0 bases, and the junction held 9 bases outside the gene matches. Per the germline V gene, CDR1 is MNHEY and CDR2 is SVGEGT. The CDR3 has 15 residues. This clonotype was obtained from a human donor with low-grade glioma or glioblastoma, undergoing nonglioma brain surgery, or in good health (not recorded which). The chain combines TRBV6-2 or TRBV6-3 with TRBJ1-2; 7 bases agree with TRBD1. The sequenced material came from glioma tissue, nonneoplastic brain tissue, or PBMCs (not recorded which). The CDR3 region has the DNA TGTGCCAGCTTGCGGACAGGTTCCTCTAACTATGGCTACACCTTC. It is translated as CASLRTGSSNYGYTF.